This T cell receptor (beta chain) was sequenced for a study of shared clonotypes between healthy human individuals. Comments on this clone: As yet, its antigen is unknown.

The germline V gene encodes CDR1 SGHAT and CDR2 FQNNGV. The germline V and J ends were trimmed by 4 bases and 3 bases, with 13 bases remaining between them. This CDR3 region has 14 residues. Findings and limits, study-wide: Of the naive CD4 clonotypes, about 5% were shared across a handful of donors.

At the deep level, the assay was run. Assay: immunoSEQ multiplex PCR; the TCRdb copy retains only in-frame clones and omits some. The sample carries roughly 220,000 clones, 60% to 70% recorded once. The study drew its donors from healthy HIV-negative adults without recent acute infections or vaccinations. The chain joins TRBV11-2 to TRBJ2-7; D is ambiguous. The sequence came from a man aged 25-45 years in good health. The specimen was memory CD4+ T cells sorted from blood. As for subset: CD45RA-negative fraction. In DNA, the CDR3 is TGTGCCAGCAGCTGGGCCGGATCGGGCTACGAGCAGTACTTC. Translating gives CASSWAGSGYEQYF.